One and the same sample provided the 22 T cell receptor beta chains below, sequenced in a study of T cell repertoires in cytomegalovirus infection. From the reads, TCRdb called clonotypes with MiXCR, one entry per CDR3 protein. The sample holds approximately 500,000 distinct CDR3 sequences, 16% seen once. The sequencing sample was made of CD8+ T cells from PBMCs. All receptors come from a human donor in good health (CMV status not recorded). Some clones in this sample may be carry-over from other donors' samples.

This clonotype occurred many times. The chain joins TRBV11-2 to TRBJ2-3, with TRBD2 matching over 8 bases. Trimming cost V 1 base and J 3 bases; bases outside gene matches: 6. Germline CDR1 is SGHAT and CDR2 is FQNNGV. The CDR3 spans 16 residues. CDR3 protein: CASSLAGLARTDTQYF. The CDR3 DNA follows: TGTGCCAGCAGCTTAGCCGGACTAGCTAGAACAGATACGCAGTATTTT.

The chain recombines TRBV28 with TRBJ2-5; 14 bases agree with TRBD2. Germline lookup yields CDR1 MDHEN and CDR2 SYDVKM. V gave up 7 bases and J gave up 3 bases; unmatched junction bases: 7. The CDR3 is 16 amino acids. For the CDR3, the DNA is TGTGCCAGCATTGGGACTAGCGGGGGAATTGAAGAGACCCAGTACTTC. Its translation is CASIGTSGGIEETQYF.

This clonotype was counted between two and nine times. The CDR3 DNA sequence: TGCAGCGTTGAAGAGGATCGGGACAGCTTGGAGCAGTACTTC. Translating gives CSVEEDRDSLEQYF. The rearrangement links TRBV29-1 to TRBJ2-7; 7 nucleotides line up with TRBD1. This CDR3 spans 14 amino acids. Looked up from germline, CDR1 is SQVTM and CDR2 is ANQGSEA. V lost 0 bases and J lost 7; bases outside the gene matches: 9.

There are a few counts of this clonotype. CDR3 sequence (DNA): TGTGCCAGTAATCCGACAGGGGGCTTCGGGGAGCTGTTTTTT. Protein: CASNPTGGFGELFF. The chain is built from TRBV19 and TRBJ2-2; 10 bases agree with TRBD1. In germline, CDR1 is LNHDA, CDR2 SQIVND (reference sequence). J gave up 7 bases and V 7 bases, and 6 bases lay outside the gene matches. This CDR3 comprises 14 residues.

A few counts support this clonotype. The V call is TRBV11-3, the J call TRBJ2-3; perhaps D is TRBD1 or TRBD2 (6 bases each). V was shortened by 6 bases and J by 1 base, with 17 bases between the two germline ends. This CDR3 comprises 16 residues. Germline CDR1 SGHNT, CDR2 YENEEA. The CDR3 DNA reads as TGTGCCAGCAGTCAAAGAAGGGGGGCTGGCACAGATACGCAGTATTTT. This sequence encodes CASSQRRGAGTDTQYF.

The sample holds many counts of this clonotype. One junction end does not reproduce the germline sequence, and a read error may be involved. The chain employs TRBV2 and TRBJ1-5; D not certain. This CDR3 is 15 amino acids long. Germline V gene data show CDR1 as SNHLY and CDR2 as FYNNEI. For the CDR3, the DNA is TGTGCCAGCAGAGAAGGACGGAATAGCAATCAGCCCCAGCATTTT. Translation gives CASREGRNSNQPQHF.

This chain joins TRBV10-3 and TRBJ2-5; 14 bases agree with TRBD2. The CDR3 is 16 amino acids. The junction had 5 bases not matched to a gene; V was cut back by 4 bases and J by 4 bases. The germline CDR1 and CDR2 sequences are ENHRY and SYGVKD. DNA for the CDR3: TGTGCCATCAGTGGGACTAGCGGGGGGCAGGGAGAGACCCAGTACTTC. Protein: CAISGTSGGQGETQYF.

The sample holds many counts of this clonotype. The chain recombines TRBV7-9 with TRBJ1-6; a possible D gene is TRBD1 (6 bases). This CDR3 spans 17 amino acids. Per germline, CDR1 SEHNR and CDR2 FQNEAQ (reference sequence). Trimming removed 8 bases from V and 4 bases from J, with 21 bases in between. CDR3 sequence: CASRGPGQVSYNSPLHF. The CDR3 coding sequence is TGTGCCAGCCGCGGGCCGGGACAAGTTTCATATAATTCACCCCTCCACTTT.

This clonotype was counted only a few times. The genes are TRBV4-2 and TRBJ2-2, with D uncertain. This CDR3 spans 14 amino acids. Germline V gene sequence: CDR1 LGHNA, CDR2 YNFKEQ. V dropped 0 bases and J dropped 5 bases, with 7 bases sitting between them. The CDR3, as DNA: TGTGCCAGCAGCCAAGAAGAAGGAACCGGGGAGCTGTTTTTT. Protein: CASSQEEGTGELFF.

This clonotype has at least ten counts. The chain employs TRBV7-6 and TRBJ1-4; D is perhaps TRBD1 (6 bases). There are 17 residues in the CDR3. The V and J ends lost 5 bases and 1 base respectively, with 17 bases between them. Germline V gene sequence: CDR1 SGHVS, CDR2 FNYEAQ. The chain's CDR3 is CASSPGSQGRTNEKLFF. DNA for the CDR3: TGTGCCAGCAGCCCTGGTTCCCAGGGGAGAACTAATGAAAAACTGTTTTTT.

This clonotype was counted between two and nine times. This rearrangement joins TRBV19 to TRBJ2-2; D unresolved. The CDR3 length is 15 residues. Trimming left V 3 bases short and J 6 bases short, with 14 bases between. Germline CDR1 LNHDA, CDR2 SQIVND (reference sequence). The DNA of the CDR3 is TGTGCCAGTAGTATCATTTCCACCCTCCCCGGGGAGCTGTTTTTT. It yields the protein CASSIISTLPGELFF.

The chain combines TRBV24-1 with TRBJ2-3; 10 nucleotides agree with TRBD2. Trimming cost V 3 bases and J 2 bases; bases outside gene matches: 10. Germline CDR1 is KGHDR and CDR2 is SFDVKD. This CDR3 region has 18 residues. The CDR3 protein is CATSDSIWTSGHTDTQYF. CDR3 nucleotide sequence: TGTGCCACCAGTGATAGTATATGGACTAGCGGTCACACAGATACGCAGTATTTT.

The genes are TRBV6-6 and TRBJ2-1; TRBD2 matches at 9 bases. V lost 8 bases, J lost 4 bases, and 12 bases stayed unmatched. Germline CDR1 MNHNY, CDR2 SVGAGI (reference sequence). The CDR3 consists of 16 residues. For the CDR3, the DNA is TGTGCCAGCGGGGACTTCGGGACTAGCATTTACAATGAGCAGTTCTTC. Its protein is CASGDFGTSIYNEQFF.

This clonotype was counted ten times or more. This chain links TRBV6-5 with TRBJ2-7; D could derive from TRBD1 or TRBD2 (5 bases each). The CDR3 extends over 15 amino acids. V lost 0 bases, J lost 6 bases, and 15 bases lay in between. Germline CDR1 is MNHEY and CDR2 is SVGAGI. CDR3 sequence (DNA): TGTGCCAGCAGTTACTCTTCGGGACGCCCCTCCGAGCAGTACTTC. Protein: CASSYSSGRPSEQYF.

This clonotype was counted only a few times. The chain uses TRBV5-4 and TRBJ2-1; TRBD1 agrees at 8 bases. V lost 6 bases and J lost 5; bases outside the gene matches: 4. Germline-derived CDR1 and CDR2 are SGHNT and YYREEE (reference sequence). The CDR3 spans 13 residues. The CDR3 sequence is CASIGQGDNEQFF. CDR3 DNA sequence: TGTGCCAGCATAGGACAGGGTGACAATGAGCAGTTCTTC.

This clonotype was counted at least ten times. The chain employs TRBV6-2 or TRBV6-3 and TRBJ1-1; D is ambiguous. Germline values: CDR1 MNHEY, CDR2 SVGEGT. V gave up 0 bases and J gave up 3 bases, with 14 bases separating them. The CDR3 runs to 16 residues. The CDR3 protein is CASSYSIFRRDTEAFF. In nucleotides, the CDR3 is TGTGCCAGCAGTTACTCGATATTTCGGAGGGACACTGAAGCTTTCTTT.

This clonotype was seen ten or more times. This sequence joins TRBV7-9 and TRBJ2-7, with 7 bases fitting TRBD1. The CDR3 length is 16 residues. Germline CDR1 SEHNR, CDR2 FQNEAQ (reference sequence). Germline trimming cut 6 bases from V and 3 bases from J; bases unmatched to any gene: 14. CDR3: CASSHYTGARFYEQYF. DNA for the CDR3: TGTGCCAGCAGTCATTATACAGGGGCCCGATTCTACGAGCAGTACTTC.

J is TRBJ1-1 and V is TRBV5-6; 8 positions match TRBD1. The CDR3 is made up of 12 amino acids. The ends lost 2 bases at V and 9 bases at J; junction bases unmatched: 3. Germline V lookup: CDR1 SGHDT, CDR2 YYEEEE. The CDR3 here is CASSFGQGQAFF. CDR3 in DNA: TGTGCCAGCAGCTTTGGACAGGGACAAGCTTTCTTT.

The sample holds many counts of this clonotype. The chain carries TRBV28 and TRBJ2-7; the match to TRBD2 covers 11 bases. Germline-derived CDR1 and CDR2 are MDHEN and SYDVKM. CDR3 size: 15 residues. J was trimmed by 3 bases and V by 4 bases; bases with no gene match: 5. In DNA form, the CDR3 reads TGTGCCAGCAGTTCCGGGACTAGCGGCTACTACGAGCAGTACTTC. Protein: CASSSGTSGYYEQYF.

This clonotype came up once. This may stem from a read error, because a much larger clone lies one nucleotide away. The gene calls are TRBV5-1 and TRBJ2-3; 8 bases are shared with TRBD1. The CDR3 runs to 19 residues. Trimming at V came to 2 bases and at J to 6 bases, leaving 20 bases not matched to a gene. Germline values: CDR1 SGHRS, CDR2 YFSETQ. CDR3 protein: CASSFGRTRTGTRGDTQYF. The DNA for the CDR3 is TGCGCCAGCAGCTTTGGGAGGACCAGGACAGGGACCCGTGGGGATACGCAGTATTTT.

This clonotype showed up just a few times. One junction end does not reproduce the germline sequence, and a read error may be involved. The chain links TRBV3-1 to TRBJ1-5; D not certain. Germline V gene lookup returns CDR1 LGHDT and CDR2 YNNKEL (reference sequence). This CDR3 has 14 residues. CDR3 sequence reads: CTSSQSGEGQPQHF. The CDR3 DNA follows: TGTACCAGCAGCCAGAGTGGGGAAGGACAGCCCCAGCATTTT.

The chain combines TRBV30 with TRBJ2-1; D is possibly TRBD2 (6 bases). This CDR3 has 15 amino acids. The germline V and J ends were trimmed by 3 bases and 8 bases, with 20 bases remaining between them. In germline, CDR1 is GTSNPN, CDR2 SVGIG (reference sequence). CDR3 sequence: CAWSPPAGNYDEQFF. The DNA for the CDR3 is TGTGCCTGGAGCCCCCCTGCGGGGAATTACGATGAGCAGTTCTTC.